This TCR beta chain was sequenced for a study of cytomegalovirus exposure and HLA in healthy donors. The CDR3 has 15 amino acids. V shed 3 bases and J 3 bases; nucleotides not matched to a gene: 3. From germline, CDR1 is SGHNT and CDR2 YYREEE (reference sequence). PCR employed 60 Vbeta and 13 Jbeta primers. Measured with immunoSEQ multiplex PCR; TCRdb has only the in-frame clones, and not every one. This table has roughly 130,000 clones, 75% to 90% appearing once. J is TRBJ2-7 and V is TRBV5-4, with 13 positions matching TRBD2. Sequences were obtained from PBMCs. This receptor was identified in a male donor in good health and CMV-seronegative. The CDR3 DNA reads as TGTGCCAGCAGCTCACTAGCGGGGGGGTTCTACGAGCAGTACTTC. It translates to CASSSLAGGFYEQYF.